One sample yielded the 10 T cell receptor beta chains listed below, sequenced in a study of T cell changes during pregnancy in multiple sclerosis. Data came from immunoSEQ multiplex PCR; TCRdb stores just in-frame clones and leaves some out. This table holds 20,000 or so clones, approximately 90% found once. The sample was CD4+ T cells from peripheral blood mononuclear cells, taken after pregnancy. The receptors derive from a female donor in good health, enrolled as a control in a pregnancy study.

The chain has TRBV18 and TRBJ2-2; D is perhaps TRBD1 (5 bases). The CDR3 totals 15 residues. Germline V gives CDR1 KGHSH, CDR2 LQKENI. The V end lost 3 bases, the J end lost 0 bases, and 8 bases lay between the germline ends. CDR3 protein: CASSPLQANTGELFF. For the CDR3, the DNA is TGTGCCAGCTCACCTTTACAGGCGAACACCGGGGAGCTGTTTTTT. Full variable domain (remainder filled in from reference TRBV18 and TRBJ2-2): NAGVMQNPRHLVRRRGQEARLRCSPMKGHSHVYWYRQLPEEGLKFMVYLQKENIIDESGMPKERFSAEFPKEGPSILRIQQVVRGDSAAYFCASSPLQANTGELFFGEGSRLTVL.

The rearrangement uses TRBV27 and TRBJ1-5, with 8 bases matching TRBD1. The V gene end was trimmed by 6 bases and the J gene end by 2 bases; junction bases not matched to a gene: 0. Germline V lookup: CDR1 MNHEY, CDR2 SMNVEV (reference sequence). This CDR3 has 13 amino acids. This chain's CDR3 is CASRQGGNQPQHF. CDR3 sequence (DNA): TGTGCCAGCAGACAGGGGGGCAATCAGCCCCAGCATTTT.

The CDR3 bases are TGTGCCAGCAGCCTGCGGGCAAATTACAATGAGCAGTTCTTC. Translating it yields CASSLRANYNEQFF. The chain uses TRBV27 and TRBJ2-1; tentative D call: TRBD2 (5 bases). Looked up from germline, CDR1 is MNHEY and CDR2 is SMNVEV (reference sequence). V dropped 6 bases and J dropped 4 bases, with 13 bases sitting between them. The CDR3 contains 14 residues.

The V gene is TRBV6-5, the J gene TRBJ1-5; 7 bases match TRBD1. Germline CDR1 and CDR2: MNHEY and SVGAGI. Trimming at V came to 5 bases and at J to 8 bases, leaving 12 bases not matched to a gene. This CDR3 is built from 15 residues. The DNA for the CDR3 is TGTGCCAGCAGTACGCGCACAGGGGAGAGAGAGCCCCAGCATTTT. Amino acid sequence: CASSTRTGEREPQHF.

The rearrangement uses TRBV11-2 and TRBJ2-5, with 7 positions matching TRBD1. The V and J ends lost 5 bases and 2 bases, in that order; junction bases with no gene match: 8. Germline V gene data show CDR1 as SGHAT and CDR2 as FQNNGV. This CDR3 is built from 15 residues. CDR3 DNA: TGTGCCAGCAGCCTGCACGGGACAGTTCAAGAGACCCAGTACTTC. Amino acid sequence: CASSLHGTVQETQYF.

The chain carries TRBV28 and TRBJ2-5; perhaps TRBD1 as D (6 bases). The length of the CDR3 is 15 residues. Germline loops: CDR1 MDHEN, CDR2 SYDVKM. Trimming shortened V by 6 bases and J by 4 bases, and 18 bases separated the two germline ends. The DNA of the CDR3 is TGTGCCAGCAGGGCGACAGGTCCCAGGGTAGAGACCCAGTACTTC. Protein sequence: CASRATGPRVETQYF.

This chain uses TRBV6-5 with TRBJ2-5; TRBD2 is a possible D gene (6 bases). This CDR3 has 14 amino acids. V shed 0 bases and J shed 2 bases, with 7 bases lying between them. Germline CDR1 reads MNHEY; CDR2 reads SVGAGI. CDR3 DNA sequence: TGTGCCAGCAGTTACTCTAGCGGACAAGAGACCCAGTACTTC. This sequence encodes CASSYSSGQETQYF.

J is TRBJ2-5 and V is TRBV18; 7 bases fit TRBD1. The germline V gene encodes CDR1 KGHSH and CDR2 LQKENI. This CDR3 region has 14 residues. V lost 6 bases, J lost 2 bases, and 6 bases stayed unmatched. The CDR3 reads CASSGQTPQETQYF. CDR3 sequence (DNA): TGTGCCAGCTCGGGACAGACCCCTCAAGAGACCCAGTACTTC.

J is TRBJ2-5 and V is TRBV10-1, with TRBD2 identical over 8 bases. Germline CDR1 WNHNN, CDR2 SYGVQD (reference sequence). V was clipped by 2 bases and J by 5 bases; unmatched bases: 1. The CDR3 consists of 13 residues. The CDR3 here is CASSEASGETQYF. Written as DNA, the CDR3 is TGCGCCAGCAGTGAGGCTAGCGGGGAGACCCAGTACTTC.

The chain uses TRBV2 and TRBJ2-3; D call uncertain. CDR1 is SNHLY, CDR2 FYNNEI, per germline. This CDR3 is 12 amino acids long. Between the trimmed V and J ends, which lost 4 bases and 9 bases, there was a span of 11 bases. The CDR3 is CASSVAGVTQYF. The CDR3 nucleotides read TGTGCCAGCAGTGTAGCAGGAGTAACGCAGTATTTT.